The present TCR beta chain was sequenced within a study of sequential checkpoint blockade in melanoma. Study details: First-line arms were nivolumab then ipilimumab, or the reverse, randomized 1:1.

Documented treatment: randomized to nivolumab then ipilimumab (arm A) or the reverse (arm B). Sorted cells were live CD3+CD8+, lacking CD19 and CD56, from PBMCs. Assay used: immunoSEQ multiplex PCR; TCRdb lists only in-frame clones, some missing. This table holds over 9,500 clones, roughly 77% found once. This clone has only a few counts. This CDR3 region has 15 residues. The V end lost 1 base, the J end lost 0 bases, and 7 bases lay between the germline ends. CDR1 is MGHRA, CDR2 YSYEKL, per germline. The material sequenced was CD8+ T cells sorted from blood (inferred from file names), taken from a patient given nivolumab and ipilimumab in sequence. This TCR came from a human donor with melanoma. The chain carries TRBV4-1 and TRBJ1-3; D ambiguous. For the CDR3, the DNA is TGCGCCAGCAGCCAAGTCCTGAGCTCTGGAAACACCATATATTTT. It encodes CASSQVLSSGNTIYF.